This T cell receptor (beta chain) is from a study of cytomegalovirus exposure and HLA in healthy donors. This clone was observed once. Its antigen is as yet unknown. PCR employed 60 Vbeta and 13 Jbeta primers. Clones were sequenced by immunoSEQ multiplex PCR, and TCRdb holds only the in-frame ones, with some missing. This sample has about 120,000 clones; over 65% occur once, and the top ten carry 2.5% to 3.5%. Unmatched junction bases numbered 8, after V lost 4 bases and J lost 4 bases. The length of the CDR3 is 15 residues. From germline, CDR1 is SGHAT and CDR2 FQDESV (reference sequence). Overall study findings and caveats: Analysis performed later showed TCR beta chains linked to HLA being more clonally expanded than equally common others. Common viral pathogens (according to a later analysis) appeared linked to several of the most significant clusters. Among the CMV-associated chains, a few were confirmed in vitro as specific for CMV antigens.

Sequencing input: PBMCs. This TCR was sampled from a woman between 40 and 50 years old in good health and CMV-seropositive. This chain uses TRBV11-1 with TRBJ2-3; 7 bases line up with TRBD2. The CDR3 DNA reads as TGTGCCAGCAGCTCTAGTGCGGGAGCGGCAGATACGCAGTATTTT. Encoded protein: CASSSSAGAADTQYF. The full variable domain, in which reference TRBV11-1 and TRBJ2-3 provide the parts outside the CDR3, is EAEVAQSPRYKITEKSQAVAFWCDPISGHATLYWYRQILGQGPELLVQFQDESVVDDSQLPKDRFSAERLKGVDSTLKIQPAELGDSAMYLCASSSSAGAADTQYFGPGTRLTVL.